One sample yielded the 13 T cell receptor beta chains listed below, sequenced in a study of post-analysis software for immune sequencing data. Study results and limitations: TRBV5-6, TRBV5-1 and TRBV20-1 belonged to a set of about five TRBV segments that were more frequent in patients than controls.

Included in the TCR beta cDNA libraries were unique molecular identifiers. TCRdb fed the PCR reads into MiXCR, producing one record per CDR3 protein. The sample contains hundreds of thousands of distinct CDR3 sequences, roughly 29% of which appear only once. The antigens of these receptors remain unknown. The specimen sequenced was blood. The receptors come from a girl aged 10 to 17 with multiple sclerosis.

In this sample, this clonotype turned up a few times. The chain is built from TRBV6-2 or TRBV6-3 and TRBJ2-7; 12 nucleotides align to TRBD2. Germline assignment: CDR1 MNHEY and CDR2 SVGEGT. V shed 6 bases and J 6 bases; nucleotides not matched to a gene: 12. The CDR3 extends over 16 amino acids. The CDR3 here is CASSDLAGGPVPEQYF. The CDR3 bases are TGTGCCAGCAGCGACCTAGCGGGAGGGCCAGTTCCCGAGCAGTACTTC.

V and J are TRBV10-1 and TRBJ2-7, with D possibly matching TRBD2 (5 bases). V lost 6 bases and J 1 base, leaving 16 bases between the germline ends. CDR1 is WNHNN and CDR2 is SYGVQD in the germline V gene (reference sequence). CDR3 length equals 15 residues. Written as DNA, the CDR3 is TGCGCCAGCAGCCTCGGACTGGGCAAATCCTACGAGCAGTACTTC. Its protein is CASSLGLGKSYEQYF.

The V gene is TRBV5-5, the J gene TRBJ1-5; tentatively, D is TRBD1 (5 bases). V dropped 2 bases and J dropped 3 bases, with 9 bases sitting between them. There are 14 residues in the CDR3. From germline, CDR1 is SGHKS and CDR2 YYEKEE (reference sequence). In DNA, the CDR3 is TGTGCCAGCAGCTTTGGAGGGGACAATCAGCCCCAGCATTTT. It translates to CASSFGGDNQPQHF.

CDR3 amino acids: CSVVGGGISTEAFF. CDR3 nucleotides: TGCAGCGTTGTAGGGGGTGGAATTTCCACTGAAGCTTTCTTT. This chain connects TRBV29-1 to TRBJ1-1, with a possible D match to TRBD1 (6 bases). The germline V gene has CDR1 SQVTM and CDR2 ANQGSEA. The CDR3 covers 14 residues. Trimming cost V 4 bases and J 4 bases, with 16 bases left between them.

This clonotype came up a few times. This chain uses TRBV27 with TRBJ1-5, with unresolved D. Trimming removed 8 bases from V and 2 bases from J, with 13 bases in between. This CDR3 is built from 14 residues. The germline gives CDR1 MNHEY, CDR2 SMNVEV (reference sequence). The DNA of the CDR3 is TGTGCCAGCGCGAGGAAATTCGGCAATCAGCCCCAGCATTTT. It codes for CASARKFGNQPQHF.

In its sample, this clonotype was seen a few times. CDR3 region: CASSYSAGASGDYEQYF. Written as DNA, the CDR3 is TGTGCCAGCAGTTACTCGGCGGGGGCTAGCGGGGACTACGAGCAGTACTTC. This chain connects TRBV6-6 to TRBJ2-7; 9 bases line up with TRBD2. The V gene end was trimmed by 0 bases and the J gene end by 3 bases; junction bases not matched to a gene: 9. The CDR3 is 17 amino acids. The germline V gene encodes CDR1 MNHNY and CDR2 SVGAGI (reference sequence).

In this sample, this clonotype turned up a few times. The gene calls are TRBV25-1 and TRBJ1-1; the D gene is possibly TRBD1 (6 bases). Trimming stripped 4 bases from V and 7 bases from J, with 25 bases between. This CDR3 is 17 amino acids long. In germline, CDR1 is MGHDK, CDR2 SYGVNS. The DNA for the CDR3 is TGTGCCAGCAGTGTATATGGACGATTGGGGGCAAGTGGTGAAGCTTTCTTT. It yields the protein CASSVYGRLGASGEAFF.

The chain combines TRBV10-3 with TRBJ2-5; D uncertain. The J call could be wrong; TRBJ2-7 is a better fit for the DNA end. The CDR3 is 13 amino acids. Germline assignment: CDR1 ENHRY and CDR2 SYGVKD. Here the CDR3 reads CAIFDTQDHEQYF. Written as DNA, the CDR3 is TGTGCCATCTTTGACACGCAGGACCACGAGCAGTACTTC.

Only a few counts were recorded for this clonotype. This chain uses TRBV14 with TRBJ2-5; D is undetermined. Germline CDR1 is SGHDN and CDR2 is FVKESK. This CDR3 has 13 residues. V was cut by 2 bases and J by 11 bases, with 15 bases left in between. The CDR3 DNA reads TGTGCCAGCAGCCAATCCTTACCTCGGCGACAGTACTTC. It encodes CASSQSLPRRQYF.

The J gene is TRBJ1-4, the V gene TRBV5-5; 7 nucleotides agree with TRBD1. The germline CDR1 and CDR2 sequences are SGHKS and YYEKEE (reference sequence). V gave up 5 bases and J gave up 8 bases; unmatched junction bases: 9. The CDR3 totals 14 residues. The CDR3 loop is CASRRQGSEEKLFF. The CDR3 nucleotides read TGTGCCAGCAGACGACAGGGTTCAGAAGAAAAACTGTTTTTT.

The V call is TRBV29-1, the J call TRBJ2-1; 12 nucleotides agree with TRBD2. V shed 8 bases and J 10 bases; nucleotides not matched to a gene: 6. Germline-derived CDR1 and CDR2 are SQVTM and ANQGSEA. The CDR3 has 12 amino acids. CDR3 DNA sequence: TGCAGCTCGACTAGCGGGAGTTGGGAGCAGTTCTTC. Translation gives CSSTSGSWEQFF.

The chain couples TRBV7-2 to TRBJ2-7; the D gene is possibly TRBD1 (5 bases). This CDR3 region has 14 residues. CDR1 is SGHTA, CDR2 FQGNSA, per germline. Deletions cut 6 bases from V and 0 bases from J, with 12 bases between. The CDR3, as DNA: TGTGCCAGCAGAAAGGACACTACCTCCTACGAGCAGTACTTC. This gives the protein CASRKDTTSYEQYF.

The gene calls are TRBV3-1 and TRBJ2-3; D remains ambiguous. The germline CDR1 and CDR2 sequences are LGHDT and YNNKEL (reference sequence). The CDR3 has 14 residues. The V end was cut by 3 bases, the J end by 1 base, with 8 bases between. For the CDR3, the DNA is TGTGCCAGCAGCCAGGGCCGCCGCACAGATACGCAGTATTTT. The encoded protein is CASSQGRRTDTQYF.